These 5 T cell receptor beta chains came from one sample sequenced in a study of T cell repertoires in cytomegalovirus infection. TCRdb re-analysed the reads in MiXCR, keeping a single row per CDR3 protein. In the table there are 100,000 to 150,000 distinct CDR3 sequences, 32% of which are singletons. Their specific antigens are unknown. Sequences were derived from CD8+ T cells from cultured PBMCs, sampled from culture after CMV antigen stimulation. These receptor sequences come from a human donor in good health (CMV status not recorded). Some clones in this sample may be carry-over from other donors' samples.

The J gene is TRBJ2-1, the V gene TRBV27, with D tentatively TRBD2 (6 bases). Germline-derived CDR1 and CDR2 are MNHEY and SMNVEV (reference sequence). This CDR3 is built from 14 residues. Trimming removed 4 bases from V and 9 bases from J, with 16 bases in between. The CDR3 DNA follows: TGTGCCAGCAGTTACGGCGGGGTCTTGGGTGAGCAGTTCTTC. Translating it yields CASSYGGVLGEQFF.

This clonotype came up once. The gene calls are TRBV2 and TRBJ2-1; possible D gene TRBD1, 6 bases. Per the germline V gene, CDR1 is SNHLY and CDR2 is FYNNEI. Trimming stripped 9 bases from V and 4 bases from J, with 13 bases between. This CDR3 is built from 13 residues. Here the CDR3 DNA reads TGTGCCAGTAAAACAGGGCCGTACAATGAGCAGTTCTTC. This sequence encodes CASKTGPYNEQFF.

The chain links TRBV12-3 or TRBV12-4 to TRBJ1-5; 8 nucleotides match TRBD1. V was pared by 5 bases and J by 9 bases, with 9 bases of the junction left unmatched. This CDR3 contains 14 residues. CDR3 sequence (DNA): TGTGCCAGCAGTCCCGACAGGGGTACCTGGCCCCAGCATTTT. Translation: CASSPDRGTWPQHF.

The J gene is TRBJ1-3, the V gene TRBV7-8; 8 bases are a match to TRBD1. Germline trimming cut 5 bases from V and 1 base from J; bases unmatched to any gene: 7. The CDR3 sequence is 16 residues long. The germline CDR1 and CDR2 sequences are SGHVS and FQNEAQ. This CDR3 reads CASSSGRGPSGNTIYF. CDR3 bases: TGTGCCAGCAGCAGTGGCAGGGGGCCGTCTGGAAACACCATATATTTT.

The rearrangement uses TRBV7-4 and TRBJ2-5, with D perhaps matching TRBD2 (6 bases). Germline V CDR1 and CDR2: SGHVT, SQSDAQ. The V end was cut by 5 bases, the J end by 1 base, with 14 bases between. The CDR3 has 15 residues. The CDR3 nucleotides are TGTGCCAGCAGCCGAGATGAGGGACTCCAAGAGACCCAGTACTTC. The encoded protein is CASSRDEGLQETQYF.